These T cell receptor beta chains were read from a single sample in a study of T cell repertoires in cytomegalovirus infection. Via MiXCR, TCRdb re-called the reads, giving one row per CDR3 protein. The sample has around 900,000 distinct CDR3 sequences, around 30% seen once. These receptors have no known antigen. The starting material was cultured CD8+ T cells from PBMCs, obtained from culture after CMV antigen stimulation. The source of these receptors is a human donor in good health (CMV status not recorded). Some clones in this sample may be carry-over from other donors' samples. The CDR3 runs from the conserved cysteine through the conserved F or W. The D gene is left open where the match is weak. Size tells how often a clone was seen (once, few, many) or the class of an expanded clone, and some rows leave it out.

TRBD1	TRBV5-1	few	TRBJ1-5	TGCGCCACCCCGTTTTCGGGACAGGGGGCCGGGCAGCCCCAGCATTTT	CATPFSGQGAGQPQHF
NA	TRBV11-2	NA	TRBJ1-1	TGTGCCAGCAGCACAGGGTGGGGGAACACTGAAGCTTTCTTT	CASSTGWGNTEAFF
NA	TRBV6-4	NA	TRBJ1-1	TGTGCCAGCAGTGACTCGTCGCAGAACACTGAAGCTTTCTTT	CASSDSSQNTEAFF
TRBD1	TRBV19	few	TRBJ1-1	TGTGCCAGTAGTACGTCAGGGGGTGAGGCTTTCTTT	CASSTSGGEAFF
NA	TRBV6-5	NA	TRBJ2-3	TGTGCCAGCAACCATCGGGGGGCCGCAAATACGCAGTATTTT	CASNHRGAANTQYF
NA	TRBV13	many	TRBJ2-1	TGTGCCAGCAGCTCTAATTGGGACTACAATGAGCAGTTCTTC	CASSSNWDYNEQFF
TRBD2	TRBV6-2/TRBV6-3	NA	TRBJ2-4	TGTGCCAGCAGAAGGGAGGGAAACATTCAGTACTTC	CASRREGNIQYF
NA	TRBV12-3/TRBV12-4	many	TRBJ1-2	TGTGCCAGCAGTTTTAACCAAGCAGTCTATGGCTACACCTTC	CASSFNQAVYGYTF
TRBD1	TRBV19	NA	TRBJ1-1	TGTGCCAGTAGTACAATAACAGGGGTCACTGAAGCTTTCTTT	CASSTITGVTEAFF
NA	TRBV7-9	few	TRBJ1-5	TGTGCCAGCTCAGGAGGGGTGGACCAGCCCCAGCATTTT	CASSGGVDQPQHF
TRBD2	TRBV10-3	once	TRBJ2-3	TGTGCCATCTTACGAACTAGCGGGGCCAGCACAGATACGCAGTATTTT	CAILRTSGASTDTQYF
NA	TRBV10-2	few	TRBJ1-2	TGCGCCAGCGGAGGAACAGGGATTCTCTATGGCTACACCTTC	CASGGTGILYGYTF
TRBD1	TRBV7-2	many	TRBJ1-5	TGTGCCAGCAGCCGGACAGGGAACCGGCCCCAGCATTTT	CASSRTGNRPQHF
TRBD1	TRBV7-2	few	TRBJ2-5	TGTGCCAGCAGCCTCTGGACAGGGGAAACCCAGTACTTC	CASSLWTGETQYF
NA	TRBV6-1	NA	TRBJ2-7	TGTGCCAGCAGTGAACTGGGGCAGCCCTCCTACGAGCAGTACTTC	CASSELGQPSYEQYF
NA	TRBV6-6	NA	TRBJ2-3	TGTGCCAGCAGTTACTCGAACACGCAGTATTTT	CASSYSNTQYF
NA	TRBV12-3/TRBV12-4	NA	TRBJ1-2	TGTGCCAGCAGTTTATTGGGGAGAGACGGCTACACCTTC	CASSLLGRDGYTF
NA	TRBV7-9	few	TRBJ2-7	TGTGCCAGCGGCACCGGGCCATCCTACGAGCAGTACTTC	CASGTGPSYEQYF
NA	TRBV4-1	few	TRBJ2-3	TGCGCCAGCTCCTTGGGGGAATCAGATACGCAGTATTTT	CASSLGESDTQYF
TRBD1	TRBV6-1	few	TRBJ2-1	TGTGCCAGCAGTTGGGGACAGGGGGTTACTAATGAGCAGTTCTTC	CASSWGQGVTNEQFF
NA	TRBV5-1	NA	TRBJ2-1	TGCGCCAGCAGCTTGGGAGGGTTAGAGCCCTACAATGAGCAGTTCTTC	CASSLGGLEPYNEQFF
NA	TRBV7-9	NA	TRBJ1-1	TGTGCCAGCAGCTTAGCGTTGGGTTCCACTGAAGCTTTCTTT	CASSLALGSTEAFF
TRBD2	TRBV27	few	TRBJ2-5	TGTGCCAGCAGTTTACTCGGGGGGGCTTGGGAGACCCAGTACTTC	CASSLLGGAWETQYF
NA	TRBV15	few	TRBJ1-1	TGTGCCACCAGCAGAGAATGGGGGGGCCTGAACGCTGAAGCTTTCTTT	CATSREWGGLNAEAFF
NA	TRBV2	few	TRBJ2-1	TGTGCCAGCAGTGAGGGAGACAGAATATACAATGAGCAGTTCTTC	CASSEGDRIYNEQFF
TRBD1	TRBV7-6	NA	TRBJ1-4	TGTGCCAGCAGCCCGCCGACAGGGGGAAATGAAAAACTGTTTTTT	CASSPPTGGNEKLFF
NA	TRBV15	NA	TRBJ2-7	TGTGCCACCAGCAGAGAATACGAGCAGTACTTC	CATSREYEQYF
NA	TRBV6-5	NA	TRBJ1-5	TGTGCCAGCAGTCCTCAGGGGTTCAGCAATCAGCCCCAGCATTTT	CASSPQGFSNQPQHF
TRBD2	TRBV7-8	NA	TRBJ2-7	TGTGCCAGCAGCTCCGCGGACCCTTTACGGGGGGGCCGGGCCTACGAGCAGTACTTC	CASSSADPLRGGRAYEQYF
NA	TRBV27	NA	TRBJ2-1	NA	CASSSSGLAYNEQFF
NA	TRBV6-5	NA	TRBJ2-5	TGTGCCAGCAGTTACTTGGGTGTTACTTACCAAGAGACCCAGTACTTC	CASSYLGVTYQETQYF
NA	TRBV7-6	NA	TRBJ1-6	TGTGCCAGCAGCTTTAGGGTCTCCTATAATTCACCCCTCCACTTT	CASSFRVSYNSPLHF
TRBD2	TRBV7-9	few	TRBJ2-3	TGTGCCAGCAGCTCTCCGCCTCCTAGCGGGGGGGCTTTAGATACGCAGTATTTT	CASSSPPPSGGALDTQYF
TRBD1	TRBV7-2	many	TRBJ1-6	TGTGCCAGCAGCTTAGTATCAGGGGGAAATTCACCCCTCCACTTT	CASSLVSGGNSPLHF
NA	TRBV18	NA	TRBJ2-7	TGTGCCAGCTCAGACGGGGTACAGTACTTC	CASSDGVQYF
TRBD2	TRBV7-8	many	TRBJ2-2	TGTGCCAGCAGCCCTCCGGCTAGCGGGGACGGGGAGCTGTTTTTT	CASSPPASGDGELFF
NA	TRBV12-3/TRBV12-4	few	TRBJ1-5	TGTGCCAGCAGTCCGCCTCGTCAGCCCCAGCATTTT	CASSPPRQPQHF
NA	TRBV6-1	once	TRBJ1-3	TGTGCCAGCAGGAGGGGCGGCGGACTCTCTGGAAACACCATATATTTT	CASRRGGGLSGNTIYF
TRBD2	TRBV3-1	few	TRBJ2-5	TGTGCCAGCAGCCAAGAGTTGGGACTAGCGGGGACGGAGACCCAGTACTTC	CASSQELGLAGTETQYF
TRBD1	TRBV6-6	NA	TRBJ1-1	TGTGCCAGCAGCCCTCCGGGACAGCCTCTGAACACTGAAGCTTTCTTT	CASSPPGQPLNTEAFF
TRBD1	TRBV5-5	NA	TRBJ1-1	TGTGCCAGCAGCTTCACCAGGGGGCCAACTGAAGCTTTCTTT	CASSFTRGPTEAFF
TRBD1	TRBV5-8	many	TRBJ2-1	TGTGCCAGCAGCCAAGGACAGGGGGACCACAATGAGCAGTTCTTC	CASSQGQGDHNEQFF
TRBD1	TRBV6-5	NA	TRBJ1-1	TGTGCCAGCAGTTCGGGGGGGAAAGGGACAGAAATGAACACTGAAGCTTTCTTT	CASSSGGKGTEMNTEAFF
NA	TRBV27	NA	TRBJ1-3	TGTGCCAGCAGTTTCGATGGGCGATACTCTGGAAACACCATATATTTT	CASSFDGRYSGNTIYF
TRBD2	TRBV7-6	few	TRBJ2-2	TGTGCCAGCAGCCTCCTGACTAGCTCGAACACCGGGGAGCTGTTTTTT	CASSLLTSSNTGELFF
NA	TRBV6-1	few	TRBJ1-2	TGTGCCAGCGGCCTTATGGGATGGGACTATGGCTACACCTTC	CASGLMGWDYGYTF
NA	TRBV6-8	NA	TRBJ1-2	TGTGCCAGCTTCCAGGGGGGCTACACCTTC	CASFQGGYTF
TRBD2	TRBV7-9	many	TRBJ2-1	TGTGCCAGCAGCCGTGCCGGGACTAGCGGGGAAGAGGGTGAGCAGTTCTTC	CASSRAGTSGEEGEQFF